This entry lists 21 T cell receptor beta chains sequenced from one sample in a study of control samples from healthy donors and cancer patients. The data were produced by immunoSEQ multiplex PCR, yet TCRdb's version contains in-frame clones alone and is incomplete. The sample lists approximately 70,000 clones, less than 90% occurring once. Sequencing was carried out using blood. These receptors were collected from a woman aged 45-65 years in good health.

The rearrangement uses TRBV18 and TRBJ2-1; 9 bases agree with TRBD1. CDR1 is KGHSH and CDR2 is LQKENI in the germline V gene. Trimming took 8 bases from V and 3 from J; bases not matched to a gene: 8. The CDR3 totals 15 residues. CDR3: CASRTQGAGYNEQFF. CDR3 sequence (DNA): TGTGCCAGCCGCACACAGGGGGCTGGCTACAATGAGCAGTTCTTC.

The rearrangement uses TRBV9 and TRBJ1-2; D remains ambiguous. Trimming removed 1 base from V and 2 bases from J, with 6 bases in between. CDR1 and CDR2 (germline): SGDLS, YYNGEE. This CDR3 has 13 amino acids. The CDR3 is CASSVQANYGYTF. DNA of the CDR3: TGTGCCAGCAGCGTACAGGCGAACTATGGCTACACCTTC.

This chain links TRBV6-6 with TRBJ2-6; D gene ambiguous. V was trimmed by 0 bases and J by 0 bases, leaving 6 bases between them. Germline loops: CDR1 MNHNY, CDR2 SVGAGI (reference sequence). The CDR3 covers 16 residues. CDR3 coding DNA: TGTGCCAGCAGTTACTCACAGAGCTCTGGGGCCAACGTCCTGACTTTC. This codes for CASSYSQSSGANVLTF.

The chain combines TRBV4-1 with TRBJ1-1; maybe TRBD1 (5 bases). Germline loops: CDR1 MGHRA, CDR2 YSYEKL. Trimming cost V 3 bases and J 3 bases, with 20 bases left between them. The CDR3 runs 17 residues. The CDR3 reads CASSHIPRGLGYTEAFF. The CDR3 coding sequence is TGCGCCAGCAGCCATATCCCTCGGGGCCTGGGGTACACTGAAGCTTTCTTT.

The rearrangement uses TRBV12-3 or TRBV12-4 and TRBJ2-5; 7 bases align to TRBD1. The CDR3 consists of 12 residues. V was pared by 4 bases and J by 5 bases, with 1 base of the junction left unmatched. CDR3 loop: CASSSQGETQYF. The DNA of the CDR3 is TGTGCCAGCAGTTCACAGGGGGAGACCCAGTACTTC.

The V call is TRBV18, the J call TRBJ2-1; TRBD1 might be the D (6 bases). With 8 bases removed from V and 4 bases from J, the gap between germline ends came to 6 bases. CDR1 and CDR2 (germline): KGHSH, LQKENI. The CDR3 has 11 amino acids. This chain's CDR3 is CASRGYNEQFF. For the CDR3, the DNA is TGTGCCAGCAGGGGGTACAATGAGCAGTTCTTC.

The rearrangement joins TRBV5-1 to TRBJ2-5, with 8 positions matching TRBD1. With 2 bases clipped from V and 4 bases from J, the junction kept 1 base outside the gene matches. CDR1 and CDR2 from the germline V gene are SGHRS and YFSETQ. This CDR3 has 13 amino acids. CDR3: CASSFGQGETQYF. Here the CDR3 DNA reads TGCGCCAGCAGCTTCGGACAGGGAGAGACCCAGTACTTC.

The rearrangement links TRBV6-5 to TRBJ1-5, with D hard to call. This CDR3 region has 15 residues. Trimming pared 6 bases from V and 2 bases from J, leaving 14 bases between. Germline V gives CDR1 MNHEY, CDR2 SVGAGI. CDR3 residues: CASSRSPDGNQPQHF. CDR3 in DNA: TGTGCCAGCAGCCGAAGCCCGGACGGCAATCAGCCCCAGCATTTT.

The rearrangement links TRBV6-5 to TRBJ1-2, with a tentative D call TRBD1 (6 bases). In germline, CDR1 is MNHEY, CDR2 SVGAGI. This CDR3 has 13 residues. The germline V and J ends were trimmed by 2 bases and 5 bases, with 9 bases remaining between them. The CDR3 nucleotides are TGTGCCAGCAGTTACAAGGGGGGGTATGGCTACACCTTC. Translated, it gives CASSYKGGYGYTF.

The V gene is TRBV20-1, the J gene TRBJ2-7; 8 nucleotides line up with TRBD2. The CDR3 spans 14 residues. Germline lookup yields CDR1 DFQATT and CDR2 SNEGSKA (reference sequence). J was trimmed by 5 bases and V by 3 bases; bases with no gene match: 9. CDR3 protein: CSASGGRPSDEQYF. The CDR3 DNA reads as TGCAGTGCTAGTGGCGGGAGGCCTTCCGACGAGCAGTACTTC.

J is TRBJ2-1 and V is TRBV29-1, with 9 bases fitting TRBD2. The CDR3 runs 14 residues. Germline V gene sequence: CDR1 SQVTM, CDR2 ANQGSEA. V was clipped by 8 bases and J by 5 bases; unmatched bases: 10. The CDR3 bases are TGCAGCTCAAGAGAACTAGCGGGTCACAATGAGCAGTTCTTC. Its translation: CSSRELAGHNEQFF.

The chain is built from TRBV5-1 and TRBJ2-1; D possibly corresponds to TRBD1 (6 bases). V shed 0 bases and J shed 9 bases, with 16 bases lying between them. CDR3 length: 15 amino acids. The germline V gene encodes CDR1 SGHRS and CDR2 YFSETQ. CDR3 nucleotide sequence: TGCGCCAGCAGCTTGGCTAGCAGAGAAGGGGGTGAGCAGTTCTTC. Translation gives CASSLASREGGEQFF.

The genes are TRBV2 and TRBJ2-1; D unclear. From germline, CDR1 is SNHLY and CDR2 FYNNEI. Trimming took 7 bases from V and 3 from J, leaving 10 bases between them. The CDR3 runs to 13 residues. This chain's CDR3 is CASMLSVYNEQFF. CDR3 DNA: TGTGCCAGCATGTTAAGCGTCTACAATGAGCAGTTCTTC. The full variable domain, completed using reference TRBV2 and TRBJ2-1, is EPEVTQTPSHQVTQMGQEVILRCVPISNHLYFYWYRQILGQKVEFLVSFYNNEISEKSEIFDDQFSVERPDGSNFTLKIRSTKLEDSAMYFCASMLSVYNEQFFGPGTRLTVL.

The J gene is TRBJ1-5, the V gene TRBV19, with unresolved D. Between the trimmed V and J ends, which lost 1 base and 4 bases, there was a span of 17 bases. There are 17 residues in the CDR3. Per the germline V gene, CDR1 is LNHDA and CDR2 is SQIVND (reference sequence). CDR3 sequence (DNA): TGTGCCAGTAGTATAGGTGGCTCCTGGGGTTTTAATCAGCCCCAGCATTTT. Amino acid sequence: CASSIGGSWGFNQPQHF.

The genes are TRBV7-6 and TRBJ2-1; tentatively, D is TRBD1 or TRBD2 (5 bases each). The V gene's germline CDR1 is SGHVS and CDR2 FNYEAQ. There are 15 residues in the CDR3. V shed 1 base and J shed 5 bases, with 12 bases lying between them. The CDR3 bases are TGTGCCAGCAGCTTAGGGGCAGGGAGAGACAATGAGCAGTTCTTC. It encodes CASSLGAGRDNEQFF.

The J gene is TRBJ2-3, the V gene TRBV9, with D unresolved. Germline lookup yields CDR1 SGDLS and CDR2 YYNGEE. The CDR3 covers 12 residues. V lost 5 bases to trimming and J lost 5 bases, with 9 bases between them. CDR3 loop: CASSAERDTQYF. The CDR3 DNA sequence: TGTGCCAGCAGTGCGGAAAGAGATACGCAGTATTTT. Combining the CDR3 with reference TRBV9 and TRBJ2-3 gives the whole variable domain DSGVTQTPKHLITATGQRVTLRCSPRSGDLSVYWYQQSLDQGLQFLIQYYNGEERAKGNILERFSAQQFPDLHSELNLSSLELGDSALYFCASSAERDTQYFGPGTRLTVL.

This clone was detected only once. CDR3 loop: CASSRSGSAWDTQYF. DNA of the CDR3: TGTGCCAGCAGCCGAAGCGGGAGTGCGTGGGATACGCAGTATTTT. V gene TRBV3-1 (or the pseudogene TRBV3-2) combines with J gene TRBJ2-3; 8 positions agree with TRBD2. The junction had 9 bases not matched to a gene; V was cut back by 4 bases and J by 6 bases. Germline assignment: CDR1 LGHDT and CDR2 YNNKEL (reference sequence). CDR3 length equals 15 residues.

The rearrangement uses TRBV28 and TRBJ1-2; D unresolved. This CDR3 contains 13 residues. V dropped 6 bases and J dropped 1 base, with 9 bases sitting between them. From germline, CDR1 is MDHEN and CDR2 SYDVKM. CDR3 region: CASRPEINYGYTF. The CDR3 DNA reads as TGTGCCAGCAGGCCCGAGATTAACTATGGCTACACCTTC.

CDR3 residues: CASSLPTDYNEQFF. The CDR3 region has the DNA TGTGCCAGCAGTTTACCGACCGACTACAATGAGCAGTTCTTC. This sequence joins TRBV28 and TRBJ2-1, with D unresolved. The V and J ends lost 2 bases and 3 bases respectively, with 8 bases between them. CDR3 size: 14 residues. Germline CDR1 is MDHEN and CDR2 is SYDVKM.

This CDR3 reads CASSYTSSYEQYF. The DNA for the CDR3 is TGTGCCAGCAGTTACACGAGCTCCTACGAGCAGTACTTC. The genes are TRBV6-5 and TRBJ2-7; D is undetermined. Germline values: CDR1 MNHEY, CDR2 SVGAGI. The CDR3 covers 13 residues. Between the trimmed V and J ends, which lost 2 bases and 0 bases, there was a span of 5 bases.

The sample holds a few counts of this clone. The rearrangement uses TRBV9 and TRBJ1-1; D call uncertain. CDR1 and CDR2 (germline): SGDLS, YYNGEE. V lost 0 bases to trimming and J lost 6 bases, with 9 bases between them. CDR3 length equals 13 residues. The CDR3 DNA reads as TGTGCCAGCAGCGTAGGCCACCTCTCTGAAGCTTTCTTT. Protein product: CASSVGHLSEAFF.